Listed here are 21 T cell receptor beta chains from one sample, sequenced in a study of tumor-infiltrating lymphocytes in primary liver carcinoma. Both blood RNA, taken from unsorted whole blood, and germline DNA were extracted. The template, 500 ng total RNA, yielded TCR beta cDNA made with a constant-region primer. Three nested multiplex PCR rounds of slightly modified ARM-PCR generated TCR beta libraries. With TRBV1-TRBV30 forward primers and a C-beta reverse primer, the first two PCR rounds were run for around 11 cycles each. TCRdb re-called the multiplex PCR reads with MiXCR, one entry per CDR3 protein. This sample yields fewer than 250,000 distinct CDR3 sequences, of which less than 75% are seen a single time; roughly 6.4% belongs to the top ten. The specimen sequenced was peripheral blood. Receptor source: a woman aged 60-75 years with primary liver carcinoma and hepatitis B virus infection.

This clonotype has at least ten counts. This chain connects TRBV12-3 or TRBV12-4 to TRBJ2-7, with D possibly matching TRBD2 (5 bases). The CDR3 extends over 14 amino acids. The germline V and J ends were trimmed by 2 bases and 0 bases, with 8 bases remaining between them. CDR3 region: CASSLFGNSYEQYF. Written as DNA, the CDR3 is TGTGCCAGCAGTTTATTCGGGAACTCCTACGAGCAGTACTTC.

As for this clonotype: Just one base apart from a much larger clone, this may be a read error. This rearrangement joins TRBV7-9 to TRBJ1-1; D not resolved. In germline, CDR1 is SEHNR, CDR2 FQNEAQ (reference sequence). This CDR3 has 15 amino acids. CDR3 sequence: CVSSLARYRNTEAFF. As DNA, the CDR3 is TGTGTCAGCAGCTTAGCGCGGTACAGAAACACTGAAGCTTTCTTT.

This clonotype was recorded a few times. The chain joins TRBV6-5 to TRBJ2-3; 8 positions agree with TRBD2. Germline-derived CDR1 and CDR2 are MNHEY and SVGAGI. Unmatched junction bases numbered 7, after V lost 4 bases and J lost 1 base. This CDR3 has 16 amino acids. CDR3: CASSFASSGRTDTQYF. For the CDR3, the DNA is TGTGCCAGCAGTTTCGCTTCTAGCGGGCGCACAGATACGCAGTATTTT.

About this clonotype: A much more abundant neighbour one base away suggests this may be a read error. J is TRBJ2-2 and V is TRBV6-2 or TRBV6-3; D is perhaps TRBD1 (6 bases). Germline loops: CDR1 MNHEY, CDR2 SVGEGT. The ends were cut back, 11 bases at V and 4 bases at J, with 17 bases in the middle. CDR3 length equals 14 residues. CDR3 region: CAGKKGVGTGELFF. The CDR3 DNA reads TGTGCCGGCAAGAAGGGGGTCGGCACCGGGGAGCTGTTTTTT.

This sequence joins TRBV7-8 and TRBJ2-5; 9 bases align to TRBD1. The CDR3 is made up of 15 amino acids. V was clipped by 6 bases and J by 6 bases; unmatched bases: 11. Germline V gene data show CDR1 as SGHVS and CDR2 as FQNEAQ. CDR3 in DNA: TGTGCCAGCAGTTCAAACACGGGACAGGGCAAGACCCAGTACTTC. It translates to CASSSNTGQGKTQYF.

Comment on this clonotype: Compared with germline, one end of the junction differs, possibly owing to a read error. The V and J genes are TRBV29-1 and TRBJ1-2; D gene ambiguous. The CDR3 is made up of 14 amino acids. Germline CDR1 reads SQVTM; CDR2 reads ANQGSEA. CDR3 sequence (DNA): TGCAGCGTTGGAACCTATGACGGTTGCTATGGCTACAGCTTC. Translation gives CSVGTYDGCYGYSF.

This clonotype was counted only a few times. The chain combines TRBV5-1 with TRBJ1-2, with D tentatively TRBD1 (6 bases). CDR3 length: 12 residues. Germline CDR1 reads SGHRS; CDR2 reads YFSETQ. Trimming took off 0 bases at V and 8 bases at J, with 8 bases between the two ends. CDR3 sequence reads: CASSLEGDGYTF. The CDR3 DNA reads TGCGCCAGCAGCTTGGAGGGGGACGGCTACACCTTC. Filled out from reference TRBV5-1 and TRBJ1-2, the complete variable domain reads KAGVTQTPRYLIKTRGQQVTLSCSPISGHRSVSWYQQTPGQGLQFLFEYFSETQRNKGNFPGRFSGRQFSNSRSEMNVSTLELGDSALYLCASSLEGDGYTFGSGTRLTVV.

Of note for this clonotype: One base away lies a much larger clone, so this may be a sequencing read error. This rearrangement joins TRBV30 to TRBJ2-3; no firm D call. CDR3 size: 13 residues. Germline V lookup: CDR1 GTSNPN, CDR2 SVGIG (reference sequence). The CDR3 spells CVWSRNPTDTQYF. Here the CDR3 DNA reads TGTGTCTGGAGTCGCAACCCAACAGATACGCAGTATTTT.

On this clonotype itself: The CDR3 end shows no conserved phenylalanine or tryptophan, and so a read error is likely. V is TRBV10-1 and J is TRBJ2-5; D unresolved. The V gene's germline CDR1 is WNHNN and CDR2 SYGVQD (reference sequence). CDR3 size: 11 residues. The ends were cut back, 3 bases at V and 4 bases at J, with 3 bases in the middle. The CDR3 DNA reads TGCGCCAGCAGTGACGGAGAGACCCAGTACTTG. This codes for CASSDGETQYL.

This clonotype was detected only a few times. This sequence joins TRBV5-1 and TRBJ2-1, with TRBD1 matching over 7 bases. The CDR3 is made up of 15 amino acids. Germline V gives CDR1 SGHRS, CDR2 YFSETQ. V lost 1 base to trimming and J lost 3 bases; unmatched junction nucleotides: 4. CDR3 amino acids: CASSLTGAYYNEQFF. DNA for the CDR3: TGCGCCAGCAGCTTGACAGGGGCCTACTACAATGAGCAGTTCTTC.

The CDR3 sequence: CSVPQGAFGAQYF. In DNA form, the CDR3 reads TGCAGCGTACCTCAGGGGGCCTTTGGTGCGCAGTATTTT. The V call is TRBV29-1, the J call TRBJ2-3; 8 nucleotides align to TRBD1. V shed 6 bases, J shed 10 bases, and the junction held 12 bases outside the gene matches. Germline CDR1 SQVTM, CDR2 ANQGSEA. The CDR3 totals 13 residues.

This chain links TRBV7-8 with TRBJ1-1, with D possibly matching TRBD1 (6 bases). The V end was cut by 1 base, the J end by 0 bases, with 12 bases between. The CDR3 spans 16 residues. CDR1 and CDR2 from the germline V gene are SGHVS and FQNEAQ. CDR3 in DNA: TGTGCCAGCAGCTTAGAAATGGGACACCTGAACACTGAAGCTTTCTTT. Its protein product is CASSLEMGHLNTEAFF.

By share, this clonotype ranks as medium-sized. The rearrangement joins TRBV11-2 to TRBJ2-1; TRBD2 agrees at 7 bases. Germline CDR1 is SGHAT and CDR2 is FQNNGV. This CDR3 contains 14 residues. The junction had 7 bases not matched to a gene; V was cut back by 2 bases and J by 9 bases. The CDR3 reads CASSLMREWGEQFF. The CDR3 DNA reads as TGTGCCAGCAGCTTAATGCGGGAGTGGGGTGAGCAGTTCTTC. Filled out from reference TRBV11-2 and TRBJ2-1, the complete variable domain reads EAGVAQSPRYKIIEKRQSVAFWCNPISGHATLYWYQQILGQGPKLLIQFQNNGVVDDSQLPKDRFSAERLKGVDSTLKIQPAKLEDSAVYLCASSLMREWGEQFFGPGTRLTVL.

The gene calls are TRBV6-5 and TRBJ2-4; 7 bases line up with TRBD2. Germline assignment: CDR1 MNHEY and CDR2 SVGAGI. V lost 7 bases, J lost 1 base, and 19 bases stayed unmatched. The CDR3 contains 19 residues. For the CDR3, the DNA is TGTGCCAGCAAGGCCGGACCAGCGGGAAGTGGGGTTGCCAAAAACATTCAGTACTTC. It yields the protein CASKAGPAGSGVAKNIQYF.

Worth noting for this clonotype: This may be a read error, as it is one base from a much larger clone. The V gene is TRBV4-2, the J gene TRBJ2-1; 13 bases are shared with TRBD2. The CDR3 has 20 residues. Germline V CDR1 and CDR2: LGHNA, YNFKEQ. V lost 3 bases and J lost 2; bases outside the gene matches: 13. CDR3 residues: CASSHVDWTSGRITYNEQFF. The CDR3 DNA is TGTGCCAGCAGCCATGTAGATTGGACTAGCGGGAGAATCACCTACAATGAGCAGTTCTTC.

To note about this clonotype: A much larger clone differs from this one at a single base, so this may be a read error. This sequence joins TRBV6-5 and TRBJ2-3; maybe TRBD2 (7 bases). Germline loops: CDR1 MNHEY, CDR2 SVGAGI. This CDR3 contains 14 residues. The ends were cut back, 11 bases at V and 8 bases at J, with 23 bases in the middle. The CDR3 coding sequence is TGTGCCCCGGGGGCTAGAGGGAGGGCGGGTACGCAGTATTTT. Its translation is CAPGARGRAGTQYF.

Note on this clonotype: Here the CDR3 omits its conserved ending phenylalanine or tryptophan, so a read error is the likely source. CDR3 amino acids: CASSLKGTGHYEQYL. CDR3 sequence (DNA): TGTGCCAGCAGCTTAAAGGGGACAGGGCACTACGAGCAGTACCTC. The chain couples TRBV11-2 to TRBJ2-7; 9 nucleotides align to TRBD1. Germline V gene data show CDR1 as SGHAT and CDR2 as FQNNGV. The CDR3 loop spans 15 amino acids. The V gene end was trimmed by 2 bases and the J gene end by 3 bases; junction bases not matched to a gene: 5.

To note about this clonotype: The junction departs from germline at one end; a sequencing error may be responsible. The chain couples TRBV6-5 to TRBJ2-1, with 8 bases matching TRBD1. Germline V lookup: CDR1 MNHEY, CDR2 SVGAGI. This CDR3 is built from 14 residues. The CDR3, as DNA: TGTGCCAGCTCCCGGGACAGGTCCTACATTGAGCAGTTCTTC. Translation: CASSRDRSYIEQFF.

In this sample, this clonotype turned up a few times. The gene calls are TRBV30 and TRBJ2-7; D perhaps matches TRBD1 (6 bases). This CDR3 comprises 14 residues. Trimming cost V 1 base and J 1 base, with 11 bases left between them. CDR1 is GTSNPN, CDR2 SVGIG, per germline (reference sequence). CDR3: CAWSAHTGSYEQYF. The CDR3 coding sequence is TGTGCCTGGAGTGCTCACACAGGGTCCTACGAGCAGTACTTC.

In this sample, this clonotype turned up many times. The chain carries TRBV11-2 and TRBJ2-7; TRBD2 is a possible D gene (6 bases). The V end was cut by 4 bases, the J end by 4 bases, with 8 bases between. The CDR3 extends over 12 amino acids. CDR1 SGHAT and CDR2 FQNNGV come from the germline V gene. The DNA of the CDR3 is TGTGCCAGCAGCTGGACTACTTACGAGCAGTACTTC. Its translation: CASSWTTYEQYF. The entire variable domain, with the rest obtained from reference TRBV11-2 and TRBJ2-7, is as follows: EAGVAQSPRYKIIEKRQSVAFWCNPISGHATLYWYQQILGQGPKLLIQFQNNGVVDDSQLPKDRFSAERLKGVDSTLKIQPAKLEDSAVYLCASSWTTYEQYFGPGTRLTVT.

In its sample, this clonotype was seen many times. The J gene is TRBJ2-3, the V gene TRBV11-3, with 7 bases lining up with TRBD1. There are 16 residues in the CDR3. Per the germline V gene, CDR1 is SGHNT and CDR2 is YENEEA. J was trimmed by 2 bases and V by 5 bases; bases with no gene match: 10. The chain's CDR3 is CASSRWDSRTTDTQYF. As DNA, the CDR3 is TGTGCCAGCAGCCGATGGGACAGCCGCACCACAGATACGCAGTATTTT.